These 3 T cell receptor beta chains share one sample of origin, sequenced in a study of T cell repertoires in cytomegalovirus infection. Using its own MiXCR run on the reads, TCRdb lists one record per CDR3 protein. This table holds approximately 490,000 distinct CDR3 sequences, around 10% found once. The material sequenced was PBMCs. The receptors originated from a human donor in good health (CMV status not recorded). Some clones in this sample may be carry-over from other donors' samples.

The V call is TRBV20-1, the J call TRBJ2-3, with a weak D call TRBD2 (5 bases). The CDR3 length is 15 residues. Trimming shortened V by 0 bases and J by 1 base, and 11 bases separated the two germline ends. CDR1 is DFQATT and CDR2 is SNEGSKA in the germline V gene (reference sequence). CDR3 region: CSARDTERRTDTQYF. CDR3 nucleotides: TGCAGTGCTAGAGATACCGAGCGGCGCACAGATACGCAGTATTTT.

This clonotype came up many times. The rearrangement uses TRBV3-1 and TRBJ2-6; tentatively, D is TRBD1 (5 bases). V lost 1 base to trimming and J lost 2 bases, with 9 bases between them. The length of the CDR3 is 16 residues. The germline gives CDR1 LGHDT, CDR2 YNNKEL (reference sequence). The CDR3 region has the DNA TGTGCCAGCAGCCAAGTTGACAGCCCTGGGGCCAACGTCCTGACTTTC. Its protein product is CASSQVDSPGANVLTF.

Only a few counts were recorded for this clonotype. The chain joins TRBV7-9 to TRBJ2-1; TRBD2 agrees at 10 bases. The CDR3 has 15 amino acids. Looked up from germline, CDR1 is SEHNR and CDR2 is FQNEAQ (reference sequence). Trimming removed 5 bases from V and 9 bases from J; junction bases left unmatched: 10. The CDR3 DNA is TGTGCCAGCAGCCCGCCTAGCGGGAGTATAGGTGAGCAGTTCTTC. As protein: CASSPPSGSIGEQFF.